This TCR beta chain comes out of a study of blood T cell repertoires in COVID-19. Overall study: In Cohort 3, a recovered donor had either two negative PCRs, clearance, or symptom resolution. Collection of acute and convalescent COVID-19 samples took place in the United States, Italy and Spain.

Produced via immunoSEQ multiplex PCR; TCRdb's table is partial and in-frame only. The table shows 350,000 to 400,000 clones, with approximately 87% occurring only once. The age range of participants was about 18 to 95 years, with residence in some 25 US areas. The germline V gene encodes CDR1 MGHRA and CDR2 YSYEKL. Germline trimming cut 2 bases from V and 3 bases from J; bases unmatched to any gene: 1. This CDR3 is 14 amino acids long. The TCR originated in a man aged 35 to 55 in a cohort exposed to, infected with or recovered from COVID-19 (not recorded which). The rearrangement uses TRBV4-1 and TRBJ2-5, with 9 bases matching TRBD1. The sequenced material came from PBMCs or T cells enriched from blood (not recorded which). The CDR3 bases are TGCGCCAGCAGCCAAACAGGGGGCGAAGAGACCCAGTACTTC. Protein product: CASSQTGGEETQYF.